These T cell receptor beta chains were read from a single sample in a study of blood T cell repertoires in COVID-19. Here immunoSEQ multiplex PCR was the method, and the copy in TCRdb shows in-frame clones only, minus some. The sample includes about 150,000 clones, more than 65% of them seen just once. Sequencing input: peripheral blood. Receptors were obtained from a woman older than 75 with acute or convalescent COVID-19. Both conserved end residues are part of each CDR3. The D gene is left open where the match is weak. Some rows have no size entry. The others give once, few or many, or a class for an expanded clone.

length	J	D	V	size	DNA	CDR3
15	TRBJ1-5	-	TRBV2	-	TGTGCCAGCAGGTCAGGGGTTTATAGCAATCAGCCCCAGCATTTT	CASRSGVYSNQPQHF
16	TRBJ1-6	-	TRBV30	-	TGTGCCTGGAGTGTACGTCTCGTCGCGGCCAATTCACCCCTCCACTTT	CAWSVRLVAANSPLHF
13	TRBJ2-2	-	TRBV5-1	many	TGCGCCAGCAGCGTACAGGCCCAAGGGGAGCTGTTTTTT	CASSVQAQGELFF
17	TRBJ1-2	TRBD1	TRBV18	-	TGTGCCAGCTCACCATCCTCCGGGACAGTGTCTAACTATGGCTACACCTTC	CASSPSSGTVSNYGYTF
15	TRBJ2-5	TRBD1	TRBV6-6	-	TGTGCCAGCAGTTTTACAGGGGAATCCCAAGAGACCCAGTACTTC	CASSFTGESQETQYF
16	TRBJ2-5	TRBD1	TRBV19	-	TGTGCCAGTAGTATACCCCGAGGGACAGGGAGGGAGACCCAGTACTTC	CASSIPRGTGRETQYF
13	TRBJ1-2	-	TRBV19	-	TGTGCCAGTAGTATGGCAGGTTTCTATGGCTACACCTTC	CASSMAGFYGYTF
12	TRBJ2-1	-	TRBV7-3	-	TGTGCCAGCAGCGACGGGTGGAATGAGCAGTTCTTC	CASSDGWNEQFF
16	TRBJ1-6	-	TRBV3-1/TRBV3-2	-	TGTGCCAGCAGCCCCCTGGACAGTTTCCCTAATTCACCCCTCCACTTT	CASSPLDSFPNSPLHF
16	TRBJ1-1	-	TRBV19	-	TGTGCCAGTAGTCCCCAGGGGCTCACTCGGAACACTGAAGCTTTCTTT	CASSPQGLTRNTEAFF
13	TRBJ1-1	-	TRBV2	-	TGTGCCAGCACCCTGACAGCCACCACTGAAGCTTTCTTT	CASTLTATTEAFF
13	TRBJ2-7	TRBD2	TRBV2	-	TGTGCCAGCAGGGGACTAGCAGCCTACGAGCAGTACTTC	CASRGLAAYEQYF
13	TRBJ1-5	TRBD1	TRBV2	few	TGTGCCAGCAGAACAGGGGAAGGGCAGCCCCAGCATTTT	CASRTGEGQPQHF
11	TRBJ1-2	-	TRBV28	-	TGTGCCAGCAGTTTCCTACGCGGCTACACCTTC	CASSFLRGYTF
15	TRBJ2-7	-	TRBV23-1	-	TGCGCCAGCAGTCAATCGGGTCAGGGCCCATACGAGCAGTACTTC	CASSQSGQGPYEQYF
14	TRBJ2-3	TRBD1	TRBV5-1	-	TGCGCCAGCAGCGGGACAGGGGCCACAGATACGCAGTATTTT	CASSGTGATDTQYF
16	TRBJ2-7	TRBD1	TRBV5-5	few	TGTGCCAGCAGCTTGGAAGGGACAGGGTTTTTCTACGAGCAGTACTTC	CASSLEGTGFFYEQYF
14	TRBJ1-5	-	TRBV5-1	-	TGCGCCAGCAGCTTGGATGGGGGCGGTCAGCCCCAGCATTTT	CASSLDGGGQPQHF